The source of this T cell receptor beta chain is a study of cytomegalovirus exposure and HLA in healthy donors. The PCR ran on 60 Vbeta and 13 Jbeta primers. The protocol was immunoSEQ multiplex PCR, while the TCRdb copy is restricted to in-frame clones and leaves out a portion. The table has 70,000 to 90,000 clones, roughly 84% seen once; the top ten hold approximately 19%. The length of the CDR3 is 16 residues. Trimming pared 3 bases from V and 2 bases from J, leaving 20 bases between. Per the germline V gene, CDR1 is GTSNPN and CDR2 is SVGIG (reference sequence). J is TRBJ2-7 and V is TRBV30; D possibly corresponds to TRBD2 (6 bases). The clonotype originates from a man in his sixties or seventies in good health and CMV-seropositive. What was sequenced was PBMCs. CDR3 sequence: CAWRWVSGSLPYEQYF. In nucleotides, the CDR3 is TGTGCCTGGAGATGGGTTAGCGGTAGTCTACCCTACGAGCAGTACTTC.